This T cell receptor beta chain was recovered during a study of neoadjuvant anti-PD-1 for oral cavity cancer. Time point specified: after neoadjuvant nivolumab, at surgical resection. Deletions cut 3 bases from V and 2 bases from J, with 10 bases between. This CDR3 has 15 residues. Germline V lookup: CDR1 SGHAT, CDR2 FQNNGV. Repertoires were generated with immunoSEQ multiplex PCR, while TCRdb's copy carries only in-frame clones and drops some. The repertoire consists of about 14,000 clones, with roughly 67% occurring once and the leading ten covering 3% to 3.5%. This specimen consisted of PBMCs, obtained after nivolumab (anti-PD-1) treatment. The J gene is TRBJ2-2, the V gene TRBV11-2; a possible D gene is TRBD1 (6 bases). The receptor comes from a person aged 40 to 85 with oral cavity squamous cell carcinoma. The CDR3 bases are TGTGCCAGCAGCTTGGCAGGGGTAAACACCGGGGAGCTGTTTTTT. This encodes CASSLAGVNTGELFF.